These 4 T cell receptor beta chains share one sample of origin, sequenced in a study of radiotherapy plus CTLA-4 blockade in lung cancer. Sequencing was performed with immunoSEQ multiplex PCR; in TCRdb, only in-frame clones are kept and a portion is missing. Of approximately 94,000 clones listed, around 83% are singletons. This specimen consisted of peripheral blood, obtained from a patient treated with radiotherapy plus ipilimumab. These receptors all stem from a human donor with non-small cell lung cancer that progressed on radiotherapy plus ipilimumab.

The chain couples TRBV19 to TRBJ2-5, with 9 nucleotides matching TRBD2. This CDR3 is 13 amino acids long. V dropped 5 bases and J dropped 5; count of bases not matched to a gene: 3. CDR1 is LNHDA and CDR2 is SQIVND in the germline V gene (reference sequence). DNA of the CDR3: TGTGCCAGTAGTGATAGCGGGAGTGAGACCCAGTACTTC. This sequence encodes CASSDSGSETQYF.

The CDR3 is CASSLTGGLTEAFF. In DNA form, the CDR3 reads TGCGCCAGCAGCTTGACAGGAGGGCTCACTGAAGCTTTCTTT. This chain joins TRBV5-1 and TRBJ1-1; a weak D match, TRBD1 (5 bases). V was clipped by 1 base and J by 4 bases, with 11 bases between them. CDR1 is SGHRS, CDR2 YFSETQ, per germline. The length of the CDR3 is 14 residues.

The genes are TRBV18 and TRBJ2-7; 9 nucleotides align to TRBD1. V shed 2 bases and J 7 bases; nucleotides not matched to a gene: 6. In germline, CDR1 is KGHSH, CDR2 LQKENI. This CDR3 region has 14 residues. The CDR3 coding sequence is TGTGCCAGCTCACCAGGGGGACAGGGCAGGGAGCAGTACTTC. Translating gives CASSPGGQGREQYF.

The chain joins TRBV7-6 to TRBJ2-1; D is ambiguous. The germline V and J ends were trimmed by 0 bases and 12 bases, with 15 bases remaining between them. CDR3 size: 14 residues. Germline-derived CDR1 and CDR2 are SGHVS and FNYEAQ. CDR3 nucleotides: TGTGCCAGCAGCTTAGCGCTGATGCAAGGTGGGCAGTTCTTC. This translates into CASSLALMQGGQFF.